The sequence of this TCR beta chain was determined in a study of T cells in Graves' hyperthyroidism and ophthalmopathy. Study results and limitations: Blood held most thyroid clonotypes expanded above 0.001 frequency.

Amplification of TCR beta CDR3 regions used RNA as the template. RT-PCR in the first round (using the HTBI primer set) targeted the TCR CDR3. TCRdb ran MiXCR on the multiplex PCR reads and lists one entry per CDR3 protein. The data show about 640,000 distinct CDR3 sequences, around 20% seen once. This clonotype was counted ten times or more. Its antigen is unidentified. The material sequenced was blood. This receptor was identified in a young man with Graves' ophthalmopathy.

In nucleotides, the CDR3 is TGTGCCAGCTACCTGGGGGCCTTAATGCTGAGCTCCTACGAGCAGTACTTC. Amino acid sequence: CASYLGALMLSSYEQYF. The rearrangement uses TRBV6-2 or TRBV6-3 and TRBJ2-7; a possible D gene is TRBD1 (6 bases). Germline V lookup: CDR1 MNHEY, CDR2 SVGEGT. Deletions cut 8 bases from V and 0 bases from J, with 23 bases between. CDR3 length equals 17 residues.